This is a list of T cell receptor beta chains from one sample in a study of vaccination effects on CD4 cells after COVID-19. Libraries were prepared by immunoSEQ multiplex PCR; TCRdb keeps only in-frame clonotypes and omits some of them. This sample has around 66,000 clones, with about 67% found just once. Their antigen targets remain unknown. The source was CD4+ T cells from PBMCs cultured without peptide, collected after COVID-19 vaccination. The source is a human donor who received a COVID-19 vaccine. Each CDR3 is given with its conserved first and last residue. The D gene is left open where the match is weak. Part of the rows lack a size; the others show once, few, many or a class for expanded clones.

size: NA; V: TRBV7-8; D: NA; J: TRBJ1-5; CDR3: CASSPEGPYSNQPQHF; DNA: TGTGCCAGCAGCCCCGAAGGCCCGTATAGCAATCAGCCCCAGCATTTT
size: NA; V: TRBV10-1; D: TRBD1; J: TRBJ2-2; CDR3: CASSWDRASGELFF; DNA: TGCGCCAGCAGCTGGGACAGGGCATCCGGGGAGCTGTTTTTT
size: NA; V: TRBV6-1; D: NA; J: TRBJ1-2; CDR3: CASSEVGGDYGYTF; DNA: TGTGCCAGCAGTGAAGTGGGGGGCGACTATGGCTACACCTTC
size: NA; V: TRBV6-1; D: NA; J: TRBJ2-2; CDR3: CASSDGTRTGELFF; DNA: TGTGCCAGCAGTGATGGGACAAGGACAGGGGAGCTGTTTTTT
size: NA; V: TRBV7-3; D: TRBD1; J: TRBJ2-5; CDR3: CASSSTGAGETQYF; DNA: TGTGCCAGCAGCTCTACAGGGGCCGGGGAGACCCAGTACTTC
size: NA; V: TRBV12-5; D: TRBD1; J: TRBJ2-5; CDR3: CASGLGDRGHQETQYF; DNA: TGTGCTAGTGGTTTGGGGGACAGGGGACACCAAGAGACCCAGTACTTC
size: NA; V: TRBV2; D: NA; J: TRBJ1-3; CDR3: CASTGLLNGNTIYF; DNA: TGTGCCAGCACCGGGCTATTAAATGGAAACACCATATATTTT
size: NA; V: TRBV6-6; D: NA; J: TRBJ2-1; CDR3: CASSYSQGSNEQFF; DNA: TGTGCCAGCAGTTACTCCCAGGGATCGAATGAGCAGTTCTTC
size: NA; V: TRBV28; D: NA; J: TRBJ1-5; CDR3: CASSLLTPRNQPQHF; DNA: TGTGCCAGCAGTTTACTGACCCCGAGGAATCAGCCCCAGCATTTT
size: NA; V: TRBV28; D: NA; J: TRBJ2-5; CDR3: CASSPPGSSGETQYF; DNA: TGTGCCAGCAGCCCCCCAGGGTCATCAGGAGAGACCCAGTACTTC
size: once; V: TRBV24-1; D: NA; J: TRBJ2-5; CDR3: CATSDFGAGPGTQYF; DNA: TGTGCCACCAGTGATTTTGGGGCAGGGCCCGGGACCCAGTACTTC
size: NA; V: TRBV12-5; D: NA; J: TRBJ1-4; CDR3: CASGPGGENEKLFF; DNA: TGTGCTAGTGGTCCCGGGGGGGAAAATGAAAAACTGTTTTTT
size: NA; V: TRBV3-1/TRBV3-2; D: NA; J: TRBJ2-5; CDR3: CASSQGAETQYF; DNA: TGTGCCAGCAGCCAGGGGGCGGAGACCCAGTACTTC
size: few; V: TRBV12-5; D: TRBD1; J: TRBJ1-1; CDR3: CASGLGQGANTEAFF; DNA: TGTGCTAGTGGTTTGGGACAGGGGGCGAACACTGAAGCTTTCTTT
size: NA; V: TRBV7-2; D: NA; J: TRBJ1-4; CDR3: CASSQHSPRNEKLFF; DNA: TGTGCCAGCAGCCAACACAGTCCAAGGAATGAAAAACTGTTTTTT
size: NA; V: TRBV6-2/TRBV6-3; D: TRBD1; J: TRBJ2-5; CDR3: CASSPMTGGQETQYF; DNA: TGTGCCAGCAGTCCAATGACAGGGGGCCAAGAGACCCAGTACTTC
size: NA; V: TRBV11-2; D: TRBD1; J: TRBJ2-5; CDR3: CASSHLGQGETQYF; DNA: TGTGCCAGCAGCCATCTGGGACAGGGAGAGACCCAGTACTTC
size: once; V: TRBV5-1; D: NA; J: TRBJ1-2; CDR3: CASSFGTPANYGYTF; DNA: TGCGCCAGCAGCTTCGGGACACCGGCTAACTATGGCTACACCTTC
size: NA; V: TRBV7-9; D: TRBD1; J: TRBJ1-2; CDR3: CASSLAGGQGIGYGYTF; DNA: TGTGCCAGCAGCTTAGCGGGGGGACAGGGTATCGGCTATGGCTACACCTTC
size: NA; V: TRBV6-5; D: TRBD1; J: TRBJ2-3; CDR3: CASSFRTGTDTQYF; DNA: TGTGCCAGCAGTTTTCGGACAGGGACAGATACGCAGTATTTT
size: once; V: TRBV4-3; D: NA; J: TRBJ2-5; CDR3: CASSQDLGFAQETQYF; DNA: TGCGCCAGCAGCCAAGACCTGGGGTTTGCCCAAGAGACCCAGTACTTC
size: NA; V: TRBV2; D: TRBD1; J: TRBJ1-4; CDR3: CASSAPGTAFF; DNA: TGTGCCAGCAGCGCTCCCGGGACAGCATTTTTT
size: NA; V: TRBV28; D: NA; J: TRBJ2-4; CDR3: CASSLMGVRGNIQYF; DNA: TGTGCCAGCAGTTTGATGGGGGTCCGGGGAAACATTCAGTACTTC
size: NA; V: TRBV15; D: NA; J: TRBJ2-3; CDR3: CATLPGLASSTDTQYF; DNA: TGTGCCACCCTCCCCGGGCTAGCGTCTAGCACAGATACGCAGTATTTT
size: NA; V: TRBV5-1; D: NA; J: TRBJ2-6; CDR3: CASSPVGDSGANVLTF; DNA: TGCGCCAGCAGCCCGGTGGGTGATTCTGGGGCCAACGTCCTGACTTTC
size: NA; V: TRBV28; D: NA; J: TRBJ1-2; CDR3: CASSTDGNNYGYTF; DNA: TGTGCCAGCAGCACGGACGGAAATAACTATGGCTACACCTTC
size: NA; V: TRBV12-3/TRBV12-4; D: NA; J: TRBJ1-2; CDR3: CASSFHIFYGYTF; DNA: TGTGCCAGCAGTTTCCACATTTTCTATGGCTACACCTTC
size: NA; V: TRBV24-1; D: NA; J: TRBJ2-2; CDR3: CATSDSGTSNTGELFF; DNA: TGTGCCACCAGTGACTCCGGGACCTCCAACACCGGGGAGCTGTTTTTT
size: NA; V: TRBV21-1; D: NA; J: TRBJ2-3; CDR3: CASIISGTDTQYF; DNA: TGTGCCAGCATCATTAGCGGTACGGATACGCAGTATTTT
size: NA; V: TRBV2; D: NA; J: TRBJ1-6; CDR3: CASSVLGRESPLHF; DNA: TGTGCCAGCAGTGTTCTGGGGCGCGAGTCACCCCTCCACTTT
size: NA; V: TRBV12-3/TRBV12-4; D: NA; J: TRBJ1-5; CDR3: CASSLNSNQPQHF; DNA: TGTGCCAGCAGTTTGAATAGCAATCAGCCCCAGCATTTT
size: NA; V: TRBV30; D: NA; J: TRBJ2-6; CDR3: CAWSARGTSGANVLTF; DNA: TGTGCCTGGAGTGCTCGGGGGACCTCTGGGGCCAACGTCCTGACTTTC
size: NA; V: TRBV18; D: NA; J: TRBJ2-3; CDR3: CASSPMSGTDTQYF; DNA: TGTGCCAGCTCACCAATGTCTGGCACAGATACGCAGTATTTT
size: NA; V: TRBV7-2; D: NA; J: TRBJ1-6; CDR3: CASRDVGINSPLHF; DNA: TGTGCCAGCAGGGACGTCGGGATTAATTCACCCCTCCACTTT
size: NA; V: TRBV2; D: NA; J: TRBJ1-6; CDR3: CASSPRADRLYNSPLHF; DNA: TGTGCCAGCAGTCCCAGGGCGGACAGACTCTATAATTCACCCCTCCACTTT
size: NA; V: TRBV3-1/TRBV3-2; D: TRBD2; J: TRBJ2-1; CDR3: CASSARGGPGNEQFF; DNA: TGTGCCAGCAGCGCCCGGGGGGGGCCGGGCAATGAGCAGTTCTTC
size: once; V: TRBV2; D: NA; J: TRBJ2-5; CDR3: CASGGKLGPQETQYF; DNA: TGTGCCAGCGGGGGGAAACTAGGGCCCCAAGAGACCCAGTACTTC
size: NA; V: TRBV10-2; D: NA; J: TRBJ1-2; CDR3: CASSESRGYGRAFYGYTF; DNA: TGCGCCAGCAGTGAGTCGAGAGGGTACGGCAGGGCCTTCTATGGCTACACCTTC
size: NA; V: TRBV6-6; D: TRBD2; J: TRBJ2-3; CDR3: CASSWSSGGSTDTQYF; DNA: TGTGCCAGCAGTTGGTCCAGCGGGGGCTCCACAGATACGCAGTATTTT
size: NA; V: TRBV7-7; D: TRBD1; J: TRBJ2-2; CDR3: CASSKIPPGQGNTGELFF; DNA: TGTGCCAGCAGCAAAATTCCACCGGGACAGGGGAACACCGGGGAGCTGTTTTTT
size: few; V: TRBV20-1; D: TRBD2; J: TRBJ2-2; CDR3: CSASSGGPNTGELFF; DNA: TGCAGTGCCAGTAGCGGGGGGCCGAACACCGGGGAGCTGTTTTTT
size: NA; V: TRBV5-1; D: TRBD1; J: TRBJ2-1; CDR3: CASSDRGKITIQGQFF; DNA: TGCGCCAGCAGCGACAGGGGAAAGATTACAATTCAGGGGCAGTTCTTC
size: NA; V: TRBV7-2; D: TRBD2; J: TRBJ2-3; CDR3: CASSWKGGGGARSDTQYF; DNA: TGTGCCAGCAGCTGGAAGGGCGGCGGGGGGGCCAGGTCAGATACGCAGTATTTT
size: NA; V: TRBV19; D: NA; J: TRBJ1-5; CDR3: CASSWVGNSNQPQHF; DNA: TGTGCCAGTAGTTGGGTAGGGAATAGCAATCAGCCCCAGCATTTT
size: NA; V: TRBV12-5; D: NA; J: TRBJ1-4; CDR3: CASGSGSTNEKLFF; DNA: TGTGCTAGTGGTTCGGGATCAACTAATGAAAAACTGTTTTTT
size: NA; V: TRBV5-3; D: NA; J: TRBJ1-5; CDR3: CARSFIVGTEYSNQPQHF; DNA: TGTGCCAGAAGCTTTATTGTCGGAACAGAGTATAGCAATCAGCCCCAGCATTTT
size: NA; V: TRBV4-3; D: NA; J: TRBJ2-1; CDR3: CASSRFVGVYNEQFF; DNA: TGCGCCAGCAGCCGATTTGTGGGGGTTTACAATGAGCAGTTCTTC
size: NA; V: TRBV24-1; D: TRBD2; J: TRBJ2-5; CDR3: CATSDGTSGGLETQYF; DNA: TGTGCCACCAGTGATGGGACTAGCGGGGGGCTAGAGACCCAGTACTTC
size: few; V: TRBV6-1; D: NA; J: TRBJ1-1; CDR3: CASSDRADTEAFF; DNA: TGTGCCAGCAGTGACAGGGCGGACACTGAAGCTTTCTTT
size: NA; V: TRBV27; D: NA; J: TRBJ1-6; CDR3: CASRELGRLNSPLHF; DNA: TGTGCCAGCAGGGAGTTGGGGCGCCTTAATTCACCCCTCCACTTT